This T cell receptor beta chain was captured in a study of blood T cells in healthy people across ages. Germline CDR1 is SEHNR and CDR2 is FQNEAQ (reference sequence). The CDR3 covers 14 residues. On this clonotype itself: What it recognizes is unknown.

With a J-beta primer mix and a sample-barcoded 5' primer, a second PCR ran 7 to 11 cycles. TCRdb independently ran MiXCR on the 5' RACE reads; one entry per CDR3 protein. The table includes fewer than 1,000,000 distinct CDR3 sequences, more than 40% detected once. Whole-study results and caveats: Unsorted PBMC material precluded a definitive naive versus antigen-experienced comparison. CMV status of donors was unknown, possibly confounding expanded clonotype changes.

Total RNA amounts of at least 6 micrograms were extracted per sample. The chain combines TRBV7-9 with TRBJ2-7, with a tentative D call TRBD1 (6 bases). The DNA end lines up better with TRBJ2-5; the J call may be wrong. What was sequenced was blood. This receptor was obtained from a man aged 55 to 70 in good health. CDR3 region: CASSKVGRGETQYF. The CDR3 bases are TGTGCCAGCAGCAAAGTGGGCAGGGGAGAGACCCAGTACTTC.